Included here is one T cell receptor (beta chain) sequence, with context. In its sample, this clone was seen once. Its antigen target is currently unknown. Base-call qualities are not available, and no considerably larger clone is one nucleotide away. This sample stems from a study of blood T cell repertoires in COVID-19 (dated by TCRdb to 2020 to 2021). Context from the whole study: Samples covering the acute and convalescent phases of COVID-19 were provided by collaborators in the United States, Italy and Spain. The material from the prospective study consisted of cDNA or gDNA derived from T cells, B-cell-depleted T cells, or PBMCs. The dataset comprised deeply sampled blood TCRbeta repertoires from subjects exposed to, actively infected with, or recovered from COVID-19. The repertoires were released in a freely available public database meant as a resource for research on the immune response to SARS-CoV-2. The samples were drawn from the first 160 participants of the ongoing ImmuneRACE study and from under 1,500 subjects provided by 6 global collaborators. The sample metadata nearly always contained a de-identified subject ID, COVID-19 status, age in years and sex. Where available, HLA class I and class II types were taken from metadata supplied by the sample provider and were not determined by assay-based typing.

The immunoSEQ Assay, a bias-controlled multiplex PCR, was used to amplify TCRbeta CDR3 regions from genomic DNA. Concerning the study's data processing: Nucleated cell counts per sample were estimated from amplification of reference gene primers within the assay. To quantify the absolute abundance of each unique TCRbeta CDR3 rearrangement, sequence reads were collapsed and filtered. For each sample, productive Simpson clonality was calculated as the square root of Simpson's diversity index over productive rearrangements. The source is immuneACCESS, and TCRdb retained only in-frame sequences with V and J called. Part of the clones is not carried over; for the studies checked, unresolved V genes explain less than half of this, and the remainder is unexplained. D and trimming were read from the DNA, whereas the V and J calls and clone size are those reported in that table. Present in this sample are roughly 100,000 clones, 80% to 90% of which were seen just once. The ten biggest clones cover approximately 29% of the sample.

Points the paper makes about the study in general: Clinical and demographic metadata were provided uncurated, with the amount varying by source and participant.

The CDR3 covers 15 residues, taking in both the cysteine and the phenylalanine. The only DNA kept is the CDR3, 45 bases in frame from the first base. V has 1 base trimmed and J has 2 bases trimmed; junction bases matching no gene number 5. CDR1 and CDR2, per the germline V gene (reference sequence), are SGHNT and YYREEE. Each collaborating institution followed its own protocols to collect whole blood in K2EDTA tubes. For TCRbeta analysis, collaborator samples were shipped as frozen whole blood, as isolated PBMCs, or as DNA extracted from either sample type. The V and J genes are TRBV5-4 and TRBJ2-7, and TRBD2 matches 8 of the central bases. This TCR derives from an elderly woman with acute or convalescent COVID-19. Sequencing was carried out using peripheral blood. The sequenced DNA is TGTGCCAGCAGCTTGTCCGGGACTAGTGCCTACGAGCAGTACTTC. This encodes CASSLSGTSAYEQYF. When the CDR3 is completed using the reference TRBV5-4 and TRBJ2-7 genes on either side, the full variable domain is ETGVTQSPTHLIKTRGQQVTLRCSSQSGHNTVSWYQQALGQGPQFIFQYYREEENGRGNFPPRFSGLQFPNYSSELNVNALELDDSALYLCASSLSGTSAYEQYFGPGTRLTVT.